These T cell receptor beta chains were read from a single sample in a study of a mutant IDH1 vaccine in newly diagnosed glioma. Their antigen targets remain unknown. Clones were read by immunoSEQ multiplex PCR, and TCRdb kept only the in-frame ones, dropping some. The sample has approximately 41,000 clones; roughly 76% are singletons. Sequences were derived from PBMCs, sampled from a glioma patient whose treatment included an IDH1 peptide vaccine. These TCRs come from a man in his forties with glioma. The CDR3 runs from the conserved cysteine through the conserved F or W. The order of the fields is clone size, J gene, D gene, V gene, CDR3 DNA, CDR3 protein. The D gene is left open where the match is weak. Clone size is given for some rows only: seen once, a few or many times, or a class if the clone is expanded.

>-|TRBJ2-2|-|TRBV5-4
TGTGCCAGCAGCCCCGGGACTTCTTGGACCGGGGAGCTGTTTTTT
CASSPGTSWTGELFF
>-|TRBJ2-7|-|TRBV18
TGTGCCAGCTCACCAGGGGGCTGGGGCTACGAGCAGTACTTC
CASSPGGWGYEQYF
>-|TRBJ2-7|-|TRBV19
TGTGCCAGTTCCGACACAAGGGACCGACCCTACGAGCAGTACTTC
CASSDTRDRPYEQYF
>once|TRBJ2-2|-|TRBV7-2
TGTGCCAGCAGCTTAGACGGGAACACCGGGGAGCTGTTTTTT
CASSLDGNTGELFF
>-|TRBJ2-5|TRBD2|TRBV5-4
TGTGCCAGCAGCTCATGGACTAGCGGGAGTGAGACCCAGTACTTC
CASSSWTSGSETQYF
>-|TRBJ1-1|-|TRBV5-1
TGCGCCAGCAGGGACTTTTCAAGTGCTGAAGCTTTCTTT
CASRDFSSAEAFF
>-|TRBJ2-3|-|TRBV7-2
TGTGCCAGCAGCTTAGCCCCCGGGCCAGATACGCAGTATTTT
CASSLAPGPDTQYF
>once|TRBJ2-3|TRBD2|TRBV10-2
TGCGCCAGTTGGGAGCGGGGATTCACAGATACGCAGTATTTT
CASWERGFTDTQYF
>-|TRBJ2-1|-|TRBV21-1
TGTGCCAGCAGCAAAGCGCTAGGGGTTTTGGACAATGAGCAGTTCTTC
CASSKALGVLDNEQFF
>-|TRBJ1-2|TRBD1|TRBV25-1
TGTGCCAGCAGTGCCCGGGACAGGGGGCATGGCTACACCTTC
CASSARDRGHGYTF
>once|TRBJ1-5|TRBD1|TRBV28
TGTGCCAGCAGTACATGGACAGGGAGCGGGTATAGCAATCAGCCCCAGCATTTT
CASSTWTGSGYSNQPQHF
>-|TRBJ2-7|-|TRBV28
TGTGCCAGCAGGCTTGCGGAGGGCTACGAGCAGTACTTC
CASRLAEGYEQYF
>few|TRBJ1-5|-|TRBV19
TGTGCCAGTAGTATACTTGGGACAAGCAATCAGCCCCAGCATTTT
CASSILGTSNQPQHF
>-|TRBJ1-2|-|TRBV30
TGTGCCTGGAGTGTCGCATCGGGGTTCTATGGCTACACCTTC
CAWSVASGFYGYTF
>-|TRBJ2-7|-|TRBV5-5
TGTGCCAGCAGCTTGGTTCCAGGGGAGGGGCGCGAGCAGTACTTC
CASSLVPGEGREQYF
>-|TRBJ2-2|-|TRBV11-2
TGTGCCAGCCAACGCCCTTACACCGGGGAGCTGTTTTTT
CASQRPYTGELFF
>-|TRBJ2-7|-|TRBV29-1
TGCAGCGTTTCAAGCGGGCTAGCCTACGAGCAGTACTTC
CSVSSGLAYEQYF
>few|TRBJ1-4|-|TRBV29-1
TGCAGCGTTACGAGAGACGAAAAACTGTTTTTT
CSVTRDEKLFF
>-|TRBJ2-3|TRBD2|TRBV5-5
TGTGCCAGCAGCTTGCAACTAGCGGGAATGTTAGATACGCAGTATTTT
CASSLQLAGMLDTQYF
>few|TRBJ1-1|TRBD1|TRBV4-3
TGCGCCAGCAGTCCTAACGAACAGGGGGCACTGGGGACTGAAGCTTTCTTT
CASSPNEQGALGTEAFF
>-|TRBJ2-2|TRBD1|TRBV10-3
TGTGCCATCAGGAATACAGGGGGCAACACCGGGGAGCTGTTTTTT
CAIRNTGGNTGELFF
>-|TRBJ1-5|-|TRBV2
TGTGCCAGCAGTGAAAGGGAGAGCAATCAGCCCCAGCATTTT
CASSERESNQPQHF